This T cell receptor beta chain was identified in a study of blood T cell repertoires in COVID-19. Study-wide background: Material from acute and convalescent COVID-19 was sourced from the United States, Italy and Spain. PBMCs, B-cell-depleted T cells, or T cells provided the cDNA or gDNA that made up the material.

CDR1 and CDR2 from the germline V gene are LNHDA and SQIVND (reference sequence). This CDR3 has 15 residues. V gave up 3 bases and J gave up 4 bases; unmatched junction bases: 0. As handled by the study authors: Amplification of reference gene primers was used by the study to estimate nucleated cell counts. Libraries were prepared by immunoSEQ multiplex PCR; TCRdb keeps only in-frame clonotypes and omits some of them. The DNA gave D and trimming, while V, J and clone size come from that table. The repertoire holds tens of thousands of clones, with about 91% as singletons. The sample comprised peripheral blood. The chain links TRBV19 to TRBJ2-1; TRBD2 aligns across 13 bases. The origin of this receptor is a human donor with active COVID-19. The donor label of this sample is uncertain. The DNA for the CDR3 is TGTGCCAGTAGTATGGGACTAGCGGGGTACAATGAGCAGTTCTTC. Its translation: CASSMGLAGYNEQFF.